This paragraph reports one T cell receptor (beta chain). Reverse transcription of 0.5 to 1 ug RNA was performed with random hexamers. TCRdb re-called the immunoSEQ multiplex PCR reads through MiXCR, storing one row per CDR3 protein. The sample shows roughly 150,000 distinct CDR3 sequences, 85% to 95% of them seen only once. The data were obtained in a study of CD8 T cells in Susac syndrome. For the study at large: Of the sequenced Susac syndrome patients, more than five had active disease and about eight were in remission.

In blood CD8+ and CD4+ T cells, TCR beta underwent sequencing. The source material was CD4+ T cells from PBMCs. The clonotype was recovered from a human donor with Susac syndrome.

The CDR3 nucleotides are TGTGCCAGCAGCCGCCGTCAAGCCGGGGAGCTGTTTTTT. This codes for CASSRRQAGELFF. The chain has TRBV7-2 and TRBJ2-2; D uncertain. The CDR3 loop spans 13 amino acids. CDR1 SGHTA and CDR2 FQGNSA come from the germline V gene. Trimming stripped 5 bases from V and 6 bases from J, with 10 bases between. The full variable domain, in which reference TRBV7-2 and TRBJ2-2 provide the parts outside the CDR3, is GAGVSQSPSNKVTEKGKDVELRCDPISGHTALYWYRQSLGQGLEFLIYFQGNSAPDKSGLPSDRFSAERTGGSVSTLTIQRTQQEDSAVYLCASSRRQAGELFFGEGSRLTVL.